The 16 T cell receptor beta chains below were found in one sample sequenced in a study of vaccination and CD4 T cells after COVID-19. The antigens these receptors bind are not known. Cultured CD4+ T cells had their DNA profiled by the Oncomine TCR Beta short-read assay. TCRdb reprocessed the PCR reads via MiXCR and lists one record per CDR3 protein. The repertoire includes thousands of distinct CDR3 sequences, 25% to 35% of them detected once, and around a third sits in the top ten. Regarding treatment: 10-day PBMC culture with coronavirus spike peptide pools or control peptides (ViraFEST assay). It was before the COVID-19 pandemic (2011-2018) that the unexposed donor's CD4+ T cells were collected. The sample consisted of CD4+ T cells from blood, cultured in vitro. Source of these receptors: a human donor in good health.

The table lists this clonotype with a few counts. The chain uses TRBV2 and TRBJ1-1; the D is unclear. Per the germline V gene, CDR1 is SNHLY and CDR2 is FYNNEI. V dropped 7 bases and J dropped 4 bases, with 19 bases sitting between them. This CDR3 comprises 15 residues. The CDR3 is CASTSARLTGTEAFF. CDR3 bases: TGTGCCAGCACAAGTGCACGCTTAACGGGCACTGAAGCTTTCTTT.

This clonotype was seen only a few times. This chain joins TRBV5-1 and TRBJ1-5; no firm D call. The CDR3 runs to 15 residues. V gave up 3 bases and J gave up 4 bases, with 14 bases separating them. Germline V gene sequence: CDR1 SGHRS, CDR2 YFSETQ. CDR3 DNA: TGCGCCAGCAGCTATGACGGGAGTTCTAATCAGCCCCAGCATTTT. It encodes CASSYDGSSNQPQHF.

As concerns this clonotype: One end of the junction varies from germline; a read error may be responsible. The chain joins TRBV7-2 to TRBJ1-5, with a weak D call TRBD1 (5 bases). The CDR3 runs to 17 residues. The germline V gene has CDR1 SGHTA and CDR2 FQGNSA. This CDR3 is CASSLIGGGTQNQPRHF. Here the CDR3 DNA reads TGTGCCAGCAGCTTAATTGGCGGCGGGACGCAAAATCAGCCCCGGCATTTT.

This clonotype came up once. The CDR3 here is CASSHSGARANYGYTF. As DNA, the CDR3 is TGTGCCAGCAGCCACTCGGGGGCCCGAGCTAACTATGGCTACACCTTC. This rearrangement joins TRBV7-3 to TRBJ1-2; tentative D call: TRBD1 (6 bases). V shed 5 bases and J shed 0 bases, with 16 bases lying between them. The CDR3 spans 16 residues. The V gene's germline CDR1 is SGHTA and CDR2 FQGTGA.

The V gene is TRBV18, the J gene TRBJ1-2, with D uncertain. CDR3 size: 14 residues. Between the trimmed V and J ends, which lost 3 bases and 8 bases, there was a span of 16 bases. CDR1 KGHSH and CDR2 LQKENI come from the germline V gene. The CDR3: CASSPGTGERGYTF. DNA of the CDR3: TGTGCCAGCTCACCCGGCACCGGGGAGCGAGGCTACACCTTC. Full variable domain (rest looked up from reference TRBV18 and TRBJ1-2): NAGVMQNPRHLVRRRGQEARLRCSPMKGHSHVYWYRQLPEEGLKFMVYLQKENIIDESGMPKERFSAEFPKEGPSILRIQQVVRGDSAAYFCASSPGTGERGYTFGSGTRLTVV.

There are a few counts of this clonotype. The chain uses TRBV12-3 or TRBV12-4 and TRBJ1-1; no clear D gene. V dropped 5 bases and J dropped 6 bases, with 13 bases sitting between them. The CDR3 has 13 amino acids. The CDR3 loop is CASSTGGDAEAFF. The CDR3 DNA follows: TGTGCCAGCAGTACCGGCGGGGATGCTGAAGCTTTCTTT.

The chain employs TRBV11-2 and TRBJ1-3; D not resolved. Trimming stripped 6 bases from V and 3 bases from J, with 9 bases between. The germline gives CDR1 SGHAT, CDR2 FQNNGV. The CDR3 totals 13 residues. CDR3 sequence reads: CASSRLLGNTIYF. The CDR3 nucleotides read TGTGCCAGCAGTCGCCTGCTTGGAAACACCATATATTTT.

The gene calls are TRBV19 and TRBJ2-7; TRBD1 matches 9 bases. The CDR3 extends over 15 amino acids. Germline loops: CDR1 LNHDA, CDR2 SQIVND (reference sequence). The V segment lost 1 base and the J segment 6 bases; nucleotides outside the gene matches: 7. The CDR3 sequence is CASSIGPGQGGEQYF. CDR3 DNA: TGTGCCAGTAGTATAGGCCCGGGACAGGGAGGCGAGCAGTACTTC.

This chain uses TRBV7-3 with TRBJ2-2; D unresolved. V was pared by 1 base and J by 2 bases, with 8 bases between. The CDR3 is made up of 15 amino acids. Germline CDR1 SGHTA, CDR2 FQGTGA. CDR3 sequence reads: CASSLNVPNTGELFF. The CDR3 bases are TGTGCCAGCAGCTTAAATGTACCAAACACCGGGGAGCTGTTTTTT.

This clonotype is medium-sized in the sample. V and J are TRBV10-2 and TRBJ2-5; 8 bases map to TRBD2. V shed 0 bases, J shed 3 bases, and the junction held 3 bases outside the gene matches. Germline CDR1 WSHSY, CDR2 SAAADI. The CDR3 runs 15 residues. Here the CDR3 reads CASSESSGEKETQYF. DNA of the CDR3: TGCGCCAGCAGTGAGTCTAGCGGGGAGAAAGAGACCCAGTACTTC.

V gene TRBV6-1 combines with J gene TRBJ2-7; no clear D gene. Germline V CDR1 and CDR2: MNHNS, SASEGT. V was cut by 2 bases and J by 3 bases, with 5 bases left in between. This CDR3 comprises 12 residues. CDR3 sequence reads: CASSESYYEQYF. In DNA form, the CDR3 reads TGTGCCAGCAGTGAATCGTACTACGAGCAGTACTTC.

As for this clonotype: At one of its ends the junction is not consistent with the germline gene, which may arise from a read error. In DNA, the CDR3 is TGTGCCAGCAGGTTATGGGACGGGACGGGTGGCTACACCTTC. Amino acids: CASRLWDGTGGYTF. This chain joins TRBV27 and TRBJ1-2; tentative D call: TRBD1 (5 bases). The CDR3 sequence is 14 residues long. CDR1 and CDR2 from the germline V gene are MNHEY and SMNVEV (reference sequence).

This CDR3 is CASRPFEGRDGYTF. The CDR3 coding sequence is TGTGCCAGCAGACCCTTTGAGGGTAGGGATGGCTACACCTTC. V is TRBV6-1 and J is TRBJ1-2; no definite D call. CDR1 is MNHNS, CDR2 SASEGT, per germline. With 6 bases removed from V and 6 bases from J, the gap between germline ends came to 17 bases. The CDR3 extends over 14 amino acids.

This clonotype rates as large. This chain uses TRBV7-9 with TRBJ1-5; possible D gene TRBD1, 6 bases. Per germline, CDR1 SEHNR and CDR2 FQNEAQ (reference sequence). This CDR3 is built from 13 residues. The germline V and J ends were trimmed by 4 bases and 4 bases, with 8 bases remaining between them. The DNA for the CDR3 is TGTGCCAGCAGCTCCGGGACAAATCAGCCCCAGCATTTT. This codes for CASSSGTNQPQHF.

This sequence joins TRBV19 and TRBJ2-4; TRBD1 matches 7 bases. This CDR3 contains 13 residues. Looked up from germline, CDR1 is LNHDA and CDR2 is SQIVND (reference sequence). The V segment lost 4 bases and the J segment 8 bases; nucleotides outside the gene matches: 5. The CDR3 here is CASSRQGIDIQYF. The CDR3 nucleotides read TGTGCCAGTAGTAGACAGGGAATCGACATTCAGTACTTC. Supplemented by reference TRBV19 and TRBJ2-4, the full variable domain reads DGGITQSPKYLFRKEGQNVTLSCEQNLNHDAMYWYRQDPGQGLRLIYYSQIVNDFQKGDIAEGYSVSREKKESFPLTVTSAQKNPTAFYLCASSRQGIDIQYFGAGTRLSVL.

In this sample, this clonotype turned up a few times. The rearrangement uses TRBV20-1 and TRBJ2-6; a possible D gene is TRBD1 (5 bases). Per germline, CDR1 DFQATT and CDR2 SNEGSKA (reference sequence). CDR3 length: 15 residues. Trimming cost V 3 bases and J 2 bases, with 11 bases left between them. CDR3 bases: TGCAGTGCTAGGGTTACAGGTGCTGGGGCCAACGTCCTGACTTTC. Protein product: CSARVTGAGANVLTF.